The entry below describes one TCR beta chain. Its antigen is still unknown. This CDR3 region has 16 residues. This sample is part of a study of lymphopenia after photon versus proton radiotherapy. Regarding the study as a whole: Oligoclonal CD8+ Temra expansion after nadir drove photon patients' diversity drop.

Profiling relied on immunoSEQ multiplex PCR, and the TCRdb table lists in-frame clones only, not all of them. The sample holds over 55,000 clones, more than 75% seen once. Sequenced material: peripheral blood, taken from a patient treated with proton-based radiotherapy. This chain links TRBV21-1 with TRBJ2-1; TRBD1 reflects the table's D call only, with no check against the DNA. TRBV21-1 is described as a pseudogene. The source is a man older than 75 with esophageal cancer. CDR3 DNA sequence: TGTGCCAGCTCCCTCTGGGGACAGGGATATTACAATGAGCAGTTCTTC. Residues: CASSLWGQGYYNEQFF.